Following are 3 T cell receptor beta chains from one sample sequenced in a study of T-cell memory formation after mild COVID-19. In TCRdb, the 5' RACE reads were re-called with MiXCR into one record per CDR3 protein. The top ten hold more than 20% of the sample, which has about 290,000 distinct CDR3 sequences, about 15% seen once. Sequenced input: PBMCs or a T cell subset sorted from them (not recorded which). These receptor sequences come from a man aged 18-30 years who had mild COVID-19 (a few samples of this study predate the infection). Cell type and time point are not known.

The chain has TRBV5-6 and TRBJ2-3, with unresolved D. The CDR3 extends over 14 amino acids. Germline lookup yields CDR1 SGHDT and CDR2 YYEEEE. V was cut by 4 bases and J by 5 bases, with 14 bases left in between. The CDR3 sequence: CASSGIPALDTQYF. The CDR3 DNA reads as TGTGCCAGCAGCGGGATCCCTGCGCTAGATACGCAGTATTTT.

This chain connects TRBV10-2 to TRBJ1-4; 12 positions match TRBD1. The germline gives CDR1 WSHSY, CDR2 SAAADI. This CDR3 region has 15 residues. The V and J ends lost 6 bases and 7 bases, in that order; junction bases with no gene match: 6. DNA for the CDR3: TGCGCCAGCAGCGGGACAGGGGGCGGGAGTGAAAAACTGTTTTTT. It specifies CASSGTGGGSEKLFF.

V gene TRBV9 combines with J gene TRBJ2-5; TRBD2 agrees at 8 bases. The germline gives CDR1 SGDLS, CDR2 YYNGEE. This CDR3 spans 16 amino acids. V lost 2 bases, J lost 2 bases, and 8 bases stayed unmatched. CDR3 protein: CASSVTSAGAQETQYF. CDR3 bases: TGTGCCAGCAGCGTTACGTCAGCGGGAGCTCAAGAGACCCAGTACTTC.